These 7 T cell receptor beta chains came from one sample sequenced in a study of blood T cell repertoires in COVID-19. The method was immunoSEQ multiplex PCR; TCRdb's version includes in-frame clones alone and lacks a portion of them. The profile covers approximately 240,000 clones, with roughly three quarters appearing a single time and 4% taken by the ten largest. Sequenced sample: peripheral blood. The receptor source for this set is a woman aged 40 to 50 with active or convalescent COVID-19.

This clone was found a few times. CDR3 in amino acids: CASSLLLGQGPGELFF. The CDR3 DNA reads TGTGCCAGTAGCTTACTCTTGGGACAGGGCCCCGGGGAGCTGTTTTTT. V gene TRBV19 combines with J gene TRBJ2-2, with 9 bases aligning to TRBD1. The ends lost 6 bases at V and 6 bases at J; junction bases unmatched: 11. Germline V gene sequence: CDR1 LNHDA, CDR2 SQIVND (reference sequence). The CDR3 has 16 amino acids.

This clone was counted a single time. The CDR3 region has the DNA TGTGCCAGCAGTGGGAGGGGGGGATGGAACACTGAAGCTTTCTTT. Its protein product is CASSGRGGWNTEAFF. The chain uses TRBV2 and TRBJ1-1; D possibly corresponds to TRBD1 (6 bases). The CDR3 is 15 amino acids. Trimming cost V 4 bases and J 1 base, with 13 bases left between them. Germline values: CDR1 SNHLY, CDR2 FYNNEI.

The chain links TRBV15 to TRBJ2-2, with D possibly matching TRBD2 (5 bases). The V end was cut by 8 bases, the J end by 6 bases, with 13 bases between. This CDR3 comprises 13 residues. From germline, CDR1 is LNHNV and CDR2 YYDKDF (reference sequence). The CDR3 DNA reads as TGTGCCACCTCCCGACGAGGGCCCGGGGAGCTGTTTTTT. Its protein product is CATSRRGPGELFF.

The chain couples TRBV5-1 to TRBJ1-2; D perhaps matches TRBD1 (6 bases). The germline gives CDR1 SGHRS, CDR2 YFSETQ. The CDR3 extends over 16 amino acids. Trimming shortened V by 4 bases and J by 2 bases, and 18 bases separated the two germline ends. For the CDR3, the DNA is TGCGCCAGCAGCCCCAGAGGGGACACGCGAAACTATGGCTACACCTTC. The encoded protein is CASSPRGDTRNYGYTF.

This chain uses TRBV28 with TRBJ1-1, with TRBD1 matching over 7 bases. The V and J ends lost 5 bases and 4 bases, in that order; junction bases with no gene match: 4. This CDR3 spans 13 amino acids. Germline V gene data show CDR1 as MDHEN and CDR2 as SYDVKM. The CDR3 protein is CASSMAGGTEAFF. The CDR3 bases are TGTGCCAGCAGTATGGCAGGGGGCACTGAAGCTTTCTTT.

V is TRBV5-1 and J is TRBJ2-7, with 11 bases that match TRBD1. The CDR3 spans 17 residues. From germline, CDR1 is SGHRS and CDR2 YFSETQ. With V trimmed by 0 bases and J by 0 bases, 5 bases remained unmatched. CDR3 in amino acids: CASSLALGQGVSYEQYF. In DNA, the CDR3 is TGCGCCAGCAGCTTGGCCTTGGGACAGGGGGTCTCCTACGAGCAGTACTTC.

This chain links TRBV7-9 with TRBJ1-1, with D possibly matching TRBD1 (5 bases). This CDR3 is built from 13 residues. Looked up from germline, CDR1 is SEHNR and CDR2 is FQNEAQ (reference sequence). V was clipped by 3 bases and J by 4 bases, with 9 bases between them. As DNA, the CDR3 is TGTGCCAGCAGCTTCGTGGACACCACTGAAGCTTTCTTT. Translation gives CASSFVDTTEAFF.